A selection of T cell receptor beta chains follows, all from one sample in a study of HIV-infected children after antiretroviral therapy interruption. TCRdb reprocessed the 3' RACE reads via MiXCR and lists one record per CDR3 protein. The profile shows about 89,000 distinct CDR3 sequences, under 8% of them singletons. The sequencing used CD45RA+ CD4+ T cells from PBMCs, pooled from several time points, collected from a donor given antiretroviral therapy, either interrupted or continuous. The source of these receptors is a pool of human donors with HIV. CDR3s include the opening cysteine and the closing phenylalanine or tryptophan. The D gene is left open where the match is weak. Rows may omit the clone size; those that give it use once, few, many or a size class.

V gene	clone size	D gene	J gene	CDR3 DNA	CDR3 protein
TRBV30	many	-	TRBJ1-3	TGTGCCTGGAGTTTATTTGGGAGTAGCTCTGGAAACACCATATATTTT	CAWSLFGSSSGNTIYF
TRBV5-4	many	-	TRBJ2-2	TGTGCCAGCAGCTCTGGAGACCGAACCGGGGAGCTGTTTTTT	CASSSGDRTGELFF
TRBV5-1	-	-	TRBJ1-1	TGCGCCAGCAGTATTGGAGAAGTGAACACTGAAGCTTTCTTT	CASSIGEVNTEAFF
TRBV30	many	-	TRBJ2-7	TGTGCCTGGAGTGTATCGTCCTCCTACGAGCAGTACTTC	CAWSVSSSYEQYF
TRBV28	few	TRBD1	TRBJ2-5	TGTGCCAGCAGGCGGGACAGGGACTTCCAGACCCAGTACTTC	CASRRDRDFQTQYF
TRBV24-1	many	-	TRBJ1-2	TGTGCCACCAGTGACCCAGCTAACTATGGCTACACCTTC	CATSDPANYGYTF
TRBV19	many	TRBD1	TRBJ2-7	TGTGCCAGTAGATTATCGGGACAGCTTTCCTACGAGCAGTACTTC	CASRLSGQLSYEQYF
TRBV7-9	many	-	TRBJ2-4	TGTGCCAGCAGCTCCCCCAAAAACATTCAGTACTTC	CASSSPKNIQYF
TRBV15	many	-	TRBJ1-5	TGTGCCACCAGCAGAGATCCCGGCAGTTATAGCAATCAGCCCCAGCATTTT	CATSRDPGSYSNQPQHF
TRBV6-5	few	-	TRBJ1-5	TGTGCCAGCCGAGGAGGGATCGAACAGCCCCAGCATTTT	CASRGGIEQPQHF
TRBV9	many	-	TRBJ1-1	TGTGCCAGCAGCGTAGCTCATAGACAGGAAGGGACTGAAGCTTTCTTT	CASSVAHRQEGTEAFF
TRBV19	few	TRBD1	TRBJ1-2	TGTGCCGCCGCGGCAGGGGGCTACGGCTACACCTTC	CAAAAGGYGYTF
TRBV12-3/TRBV12-4	many	-	TRBJ2-2	TGTGCCAGCAGTTTAAGGGAACGAACCGGGGAGCTGTTTTTT	CASSLRERTGELFF
TRBV7-9	many	TRBD2	TRBJ2-2	TGTGCCAGCAGCTCCAGCGGGAGTAGGACCGGGGAGCTGTTTTTT	CASSSSGSRTGELFF
TRBV3-1	-	-	TRBJ2-2	TGTGCCAGCAGCCACATAACTAGTAACACCGGGGAGCTGTTTTTT	CASSHITSNTGELFF
TRBV9	many	-	TRBJ2-1	TGTGCCAGCAGCGTTATTGGATCCCTTATCAATGAGCAGTTCTTC	CASSVIGSLINEQFF
TRBV30	many	TRBD1	TRBJ1-1	TGTGCCTGGAGTGGGGGGGCCGAGGGGGCGCTAGCTTTCTTT	CAWSGGAEGALAFF
TRBV6-2/TRBV6-3	many	TRBD1	TRBJ2-1	TGTGCCAGCAGTGCAGCGGACAGGGGGAAGGGGCAGTTCTTC	CASSAADRGKGQFF
TRBV5-1	many	TRBD2	TRBJ2-7	TGCGCCAGCAGCTCCGATAGCATTGGCTCGGGGGGGCAGTACTTC	CASSSDSIGSGGQYF
TRBV20-1	many	TRBD2	TRBJ2-1	TGCAGTGCTCTACTAGCGGGGGCCTACAATGAGCAGTTCTTC	CSALLAGAYNEQFF
TRBV2	-	TRBD1	TRBJ2-5	TGTGCCAGCAGCGACGCCCGAGGGGGCCGGGGGACCCAGTACTTC	CASSDARGGRGTQYF
TRBV27	many	-	TRBJ1-2	TGTGCCAGCAGTTTGAGGGCAGAAAATGGCTACACCTTC	CASSLRAENGYTF
TRBV15	-	TRBD1	TRBJ1-2	TGTGCCACCAGCAGGCCTACAGGGGGGGCTTTTCGGCTCACCTTC	CATSRPTGGAFRLTF
TRBV7-8	many	-	TRBJ2-1	TGTGCCAGCAGCCCATCAGGAAATGAGCAGTTCTTC	CASSPSGNEQFF
TRBV6-6	few	-	TRBJ1-2	TGTGCCAGCAGTTCTCCATGGACCAGCGTGAAAAGCTACACCTTC	CASSSPWTSVKSYTF
TRBV3-1	-	TRBD1	TRBJ2-1	TGTGCCAGCAGCCCTGGTAGTCAGGGGGCATACATTAATGAGCAGTTCTTC	CASSPGSQGAYINEQFF
TRBV28	many	TRBD1	TRBJ1-5	TGTGCCAGCAGTTACCCCGGGACAGGGGTCGGGAGGAATCAGCCCCAGCATTTT	CASSYPGTGVGRNQPQHF
TRBV20-1	many	TRBD1	TRBJ2-7	TGCAGTGCCGCCGACAGGGGGATCAACGAGCAGTACTTC	CSAADRGINEQYF
TRBV5-1	-	TRBD2	TRBJ2-7	TGCGCCAGCAGCTTCGGCCCAGCGGGGGGCTACGAGCAGTACTTC	CASSFGPAGGYEQYF
TRBV20-1	many	TRBD1	TRBJ1-1	TGCAGTGCTTACCGGCCCTTGGGACAGGGTATGAGCAAGAGGAACACTGAAGCTTTCTTT	CSAYRPLGQGMSKRNTEAFF
TRBV7-3	many	-	TRBJ2-1	TGTGCCAGCAGCCCAGGGGGGGCGAGAAATGAGCAGTTCTTC	CASSPGGARNEQFF
TRBV30	many	-	TRBJ2-6	TGTGCCTTAGGAGAGCGGACGTTTCATTCTGGGGCCAACGTCCTGACTTTC	CALGERTFHSGANVLTF
TRBV2	many	-	TRBJ2-1	TGTGCCAGCGGGCCTCTTGGCATACATGAGCAGTTCTTC	CASGPLGIHEQFF
TRBV20-1	few	-	TRBJ2-1	TGCAGTGCTAGCCGCCCCCATGGGGGCACCTACAATGAGCAGTTCTTC	CSASRPHGGTYNEQFF
TRBV6-4	-	-	TRBJ1-1	TGTGCCAGCAGTGAGAGCTACAGAGAGGGCACTGAAGCTTTCTTT	CASSESYREGTEAFF
TRBV20-1	many	TRBD1	TRBJ1-2	TGCAGTGCTACAAAGGGACAGACCTATGGCTACACCTTC	CSATKGQTYGYTF
TRBV11-2	many	TRBD2	TRBJ2-4	TGTGCCAGCCAGGCTTACGGGGGGGGCAAAAACATTCAGTACTTC	CASQAYGGGKNIQYF
TRBV14	many	TRBD1	TRBJ1-1	TGTGCCAGCAGCCCCCGGACAGGGGCGAACACTGAAGCTTTCTTT	CASSPRTGANTEAFF
TRBV3-1	many	TRBD1	TRBJ2-5	TGTGCCAGCAGCCAACGCGGGACAGGGGGCTTTCAGACCCAGTACTTC	CASSQRGTGGFQTQYF
TRBV7-7	many	TRBD2	TRBJ2-5	TGTGCCAGCAGCTTAGCTGGCGGGGGGGAGACCCAGTACTTC	CASSLAGGGETQYF
TRBV7-7	-	TRBD1	TRBJ2-5	TGTGCTAGCAGCCACCCCCCGGACAGGGAAGAGACCCAGTACTTC	CASSHPPDREETQYF
TRBV19	few	-	TRBJ2-2	TGTGCCAGTAGTTTCCGGCGGGGCAACACCGGGGAGCTGTTTTTT	CASSFRRGNTGELFF
TRBV10-3	few	-	TRBJ1-6	TGTGCCATCAGGGACAGCTCCTATAATTCACCCCTCCACTTT	CAIRDSSYNSPLHF
TRBV6-4	many	-	TRBJ2-6	TGTGCCAGCAGTGACCGGGCCAACGTCCTGACTTTC	CASSDRANVLTF